These T cell receptor beta chains were read from a single sample in a study of CD8 T cells in ankylosing spondylitis. Using its own MiXCR run on the 5' RACE reads, TCRdb lists one record per CDR3 protein. The sample yields 130,000 or so distinct CDR3 sequences, under 20% seen once. Sequenced: blood, either unsorted or a sorted T cell fraction (not recorded which). The receptors here all came from a male donor with ankylosing spondylitis. CDR3s include the opening cysteine and the closing phenylalanine or tryptophan. The order of the fields is J gene, V gene, clone size, CDR3 protein. Not all rows give a size; the values are once, few, many and, for expanded clones, a class.

J: TRBJ1-2; V: TRBV28; size: -; CDR3: CASIVRGAGSYGYTF
J: TRBJ2-7; V: TRBV12-3/TRBV12-4; size: -; CDR3: CASSWGTHYEQYF
J: TRBJ2-3; V: TRBV20-1; size: few; CDR3: CSARGGLAGDLVWTDTQYF
J: TRBJ2-7; V: TRBV28; size: few; CDR3: CASSTGTGQYEQYF
J: TRBJ2-1; V: TRBV27; size: many; CDR3: CASSLTSGYNEQFF
J: TRBJ2-1; V: TRBV5-1; size: -; CDR3: CASSSRDYTITFSYNEQFF
J: TRBJ2-1; V: TRBV29-1; size: -; CDR3: CSAAGGSGAYNEQFF
J: TRBJ2-1; V: TRBV7-9; size: many; CDR3: CASSFGGKNEQFF
J: TRBJ2-5; V: TRBV7-6; size: -; CDR3: CASRALAGGIQETQYF
J: TRBJ2-2; V: TRBV7-9; size: -; CDR3: CASSYEQVNTGELFF
J: TRBJ2-7; V: TRBV2; size: -; CDR3: CASSEVSGLADYEQYF
J: TRBJ2-1; V: TRBV15; size: few; CDR3: CATSRVGTSGLNEQFF
J: TRBJ1-1; V: TRBV5-1; size: many; CDR3: CASSLALFLNTEAFF
J: TRBJ2-1; V: TRBV29-1; size: -; CDR3: CSVGGGGHNEQFF
J: TRBJ2-2; V: TRBV6-2/TRBV6-3; size: -; CDR3: CASSYWREASPGELFF
J: TRBJ2-1; V: TRBV9; size: few; CDR3: CASSVGRRARTDNEQFF
J: TRBJ2-1; V: TRBV27; size: -; CDR3: CASFGSYNEQFF
J: TRBJ2-1; V: TRBV9; size: -; CDR3: CASSDPSKPTSGELNEQFF
J: TRBJ1-1; V: TRBV5-1; size: few; CDR3: CASSIGRDTEAFF
J: TRBJ2-2; V: TRBV6-2/TRBV6-3; size: -; CDR3: CASSYSGVTGELFF
J: TRBJ1-4; V: TRBV6-1; size: -; CDR3: CASSGGQPVATNEKLFF
J: TRBJ2-7; V: TRBV28; size: -; CDR3: CASTAAVSYEQYF
J: TRBJ2-3; V: TRBV6-1; size: few; CDR3: CASRPGSLTDTQYF
J: TRBJ2-7; V: TRBV9; size: few; CDR3: CASSVGAVGYEQYF
J: TRBJ2-1; V: TRBV27; size: few; CDR3: CASSLSPDPDEQFF
J: TRBJ2-7; V: TRBV9; size: few; CDR3: CASSVQSGEQYF
J: TRBJ1-6; V: TRBV27; size: -; CDR3: CASSFDSNNSPLHF
J: TRBJ2-3; V: TRBV6-1; size: -; CDR3: CASERKNANTQYF
J: TRBJ1-1; V: TRBV29-1; size: few; CDR3: CSVDTLGNTEAFF
J: TRBJ2-1; V: TRBV27; size: -; CDR3: CASALGSSYNEQFF
J: TRBJ2-7; V: TRBV2; size: few; CDR3: CASSLGSAGYEQYF
J: TRBJ2-1; V: TRBV9; size: few; CDR3: CASSVGASGNEQFF
J: TRBJ2-7; V: TRBV11-2; size: -; CDR3: CASSLVKYEQYF
J: TRBJ2-7; V: TRBV14; size: -; CDR3: CASSQDWGAGEQYF
J: TRBJ1-1; V: TRBV6-5; size: few; CDR3: CASSYSPDGNTEAFF
J: TRBJ1-4; V: TRBV4-2; size: once; CDR3: CASSQREQLGEKLFF
J: TRBJ2-7; V: TRBV7-3; size: few; CDR3: CASSFSGSGMGEQYF